Listed here is a single TCR beta chain. Its cognate antigen is unknown. This sample is drawn from a study of blood T cells in healthy people across ages. Study as a whole: Per every two T cells, about one barcoded beta molecule was captured by template switching.

Through a sample-barcoded 5' primer and a J-beta primer mix, a second PCR was run for 7 to 11 cycles. TCRdb ran MiXCR on the 5' RACE reads and lists one entry per CDR3 protein. The sample includes hundreds of thousands of distinct CDR3 sequences, about 32% of them seen just once. Every participating donor contributed roughly 9.6 milliliters of peripheral blood through a draw. Study outcomes and limitations: Per million T cells, TCR beta diversity dropped about linearly as age rose.

What was sequenced was blood. The clonotype originates from a woman older than 75 in good health.

The CDR3 is CASSLNLVAWSTDTQYF. The CDR3 DNA follows: TGTGCCAGCAGCCTCAACTTGGTAGCCTGGAGCACAGATACGCAGTATTTT. The chain carries TRBV4-2 and TRBJ2-3; D ambiguous. V lost 4 bases, J lost 0 bases, and 17 bases lay in between. Per the germline V gene, CDR1 is LGHNA and CDR2 is YNFKEQ. The CDR3 loop spans 17 amino acids.